This TCR beta chain was documented in a study of blood T cells in healthy people across ages. Points from the study as a whole: More naive CD4+ cells and higher diversity marked long-lived donors relative to aged donors. Diversity of TCR beta per million T cells declined in a roughly linear way with age. Naive T cell percentage strongly correlated with TCR beta diversity.

As for this clonotype: Its antigen remains unidentified.

With a J-beta primer mix and a sample-barcoded 5' primer, a second PCR ran 7 to 11 cycles. One entry per CDR3 protein results from TCRdb running MiXCR on the 5' RACE reads. The table lists over a million distinct CDR3 sequences, 40% to 45% of them singletons, with 18% in the top ten. Peripheral blood from each donor was collected in a volume of ten milliliters. This receptor was taken from a woman aged 60-75 years in good health. The sample comprised blood.

Written as DNA, the CDR3 is TGTGCCAGCAGCCACCCAACCGACAGAGTCGGCAATGAGCAGTTCTTC. It yields the protein CASSHPTDRVGNEQFF. The chain carries TRBV7-8 and TRBJ2-1; a weak D match, TRBD1 (5 bases). The CDR3 spans 16 residues. V lost 5 bases and J lost 6, with 20 bases in between. Germline V gene sequence: CDR1 SGHVS, CDR2 FQNEAQ.